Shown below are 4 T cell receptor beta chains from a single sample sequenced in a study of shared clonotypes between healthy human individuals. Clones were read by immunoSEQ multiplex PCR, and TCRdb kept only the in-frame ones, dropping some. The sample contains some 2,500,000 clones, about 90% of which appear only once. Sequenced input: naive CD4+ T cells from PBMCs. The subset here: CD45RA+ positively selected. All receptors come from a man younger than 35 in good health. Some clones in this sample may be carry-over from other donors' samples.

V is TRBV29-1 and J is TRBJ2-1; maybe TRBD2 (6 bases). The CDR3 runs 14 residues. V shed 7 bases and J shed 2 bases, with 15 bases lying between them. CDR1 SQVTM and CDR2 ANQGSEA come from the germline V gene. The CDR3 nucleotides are TGCAGCGGCGGGAACGTGGACACCTACAATGAGCAGTTCTTC. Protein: CSGGNVDTYNEQFF.

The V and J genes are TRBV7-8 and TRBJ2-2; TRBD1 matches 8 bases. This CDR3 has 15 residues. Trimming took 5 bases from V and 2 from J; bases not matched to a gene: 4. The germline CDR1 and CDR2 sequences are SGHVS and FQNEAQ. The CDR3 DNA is TGTGCCAGCAGCCCGCAGGGGGCAAACACCGGGGAGCTGTTTTTT. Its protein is CASSPQGANTGELFF. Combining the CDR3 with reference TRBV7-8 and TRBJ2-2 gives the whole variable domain GAGVSQSPRYKVAKRGQDVALRCDPISGHVSLFWYQQALGQGPEFLTYFQNEAQLDKSGLPSDRFFAERPEGSVSTLKIQRTQQEDSAVYLCASSPQGANTGELFFGEGSRLTVL.

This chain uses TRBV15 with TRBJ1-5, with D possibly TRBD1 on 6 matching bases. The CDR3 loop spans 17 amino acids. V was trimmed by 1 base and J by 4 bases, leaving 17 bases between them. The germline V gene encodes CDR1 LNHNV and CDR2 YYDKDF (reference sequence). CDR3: CATSRVRTGSANQPQHF. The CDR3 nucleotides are TGTGCCACCAGCAGAGTACGTACAGGGTCGGCAAATCAGCCCCAGCATTTT.

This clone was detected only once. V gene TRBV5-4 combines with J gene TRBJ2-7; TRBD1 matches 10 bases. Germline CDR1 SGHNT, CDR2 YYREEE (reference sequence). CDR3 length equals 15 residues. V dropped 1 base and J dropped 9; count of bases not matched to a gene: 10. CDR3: CASSLMGQGQTGQYF. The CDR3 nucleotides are TGTGCCAGCAGCTTGATGGGACAGGGGCAGACCGGGCAGTACTTC.